These 27 T cell receptor beta chains came from one sample sequenced in a study of identical twins. TCRdb recomputed calls from the 5' RACE reads with MiXCR, one row per CDR3 protein. The sample carries hundreds of thousands of distinct CDR3 sequences, 8.6% recorded once. These data were also reused for a study on yellow fever vaccine responses in identical twins.

The specimen was PBMCs. Every receptor here comes from a woman younger than 35 in good health.

V and J are TRBV6-4 and TRBJ2-3; TRBD2 matches at 7 bases. The CDR3 covers 16 residues. From germline, CDR1 is MRHNA and CDR2 SNTAGT. With 3 bases clipped from V and 6 bases from J, the junction kept 12 bases outside the gene matches. The CDR3 coding sequence is TGTGCCAGCAGTGAAGCGGCGGGAGATCAACGGGATACGCAGTATTTT. Amino acids: CASSEAAGDQRDTQYF.

This clonotype was counted a few times. This CDR3 reads CSARAGGEQYF. As DNA, the CDR3 is TGCAGTGCTAGAGCTGGGGGCGAGCAGTACTTC. The chain has TRBV20-1 and TRBJ2-7; D could derive from TRBD1 or TRBD2 (5 bases each). V lost 1 base, J lost 6 bases, and 7 bases lay in between. The CDR3 covers 11 residues. CDR1 is DFQATT, CDR2 SNEGSKA, per germline (reference sequence).

V is TRBV6-4 and J is TRBJ2-3; 11 nucleotides agree with TRBD2. Per germline, CDR1 MRHNA and CDR2 SNTAGT. J gave up 4 bases and V 8 bases, and 11 bases lay outside the gene matches. The length of the CDR3 is 16 residues. CDR3 sequence: CASGEGSGGEADTQYF. DNA for the CDR3: TGTGCCAGCGGAGAAGGTAGCGGGGGGGAGGCAGATACGCAGTATTTT.

This clonotype showed up just a few times. The chain recombines TRBV6-5 with TRBJ1-4; a weak D match, TRBD1 (6 bases). CDR1 MNHEY and CDR2 SVGAGI come from the germline V gene. Trimming stripped 0 bases from V and 8 bases from J, with 10 bases between. This CDR3 is built from 14 residues. The CDR3 DNA follows: TGTGCCAGCAGTTACTCGAGGGACACGGAAAAACTGTTTTTT. Translating gives CASSYSRDTEKLFF.

V usage is TRBV7-8 and J usage is TRBJ2-7; D is undetermined. The length of the CDR3 is 16 residues. Germline V gives CDR1 SGHVS, CDR2 FQNEAQ. V was pared by 1 base and J by 2 bases, with 15 bases between. CDR3 loop: CASSLGSAGGTYEQYF. For the CDR3, the DNA is TGTGCCAGCAGCTTAGGTTCCGCAGGCGGTACCTACGAGCAGTACTTC.

This clonotype was found many times. Here the CDR3 reads CASSQSGQAFYEQYF. CDR3 sequence (DNA): TGCGCCAGCAGCCAAAGCGGGCAGGCCTTCTACGAGCAGTACTTC. The J gene is TRBJ2-7, the V gene TRBV4-1; D is perhaps TRBD2 (6 bases). Germline loops: CDR1 MGHRA, CDR2 YSYEKL. Trimming left V 2 bases short and J 3 bases short, with 14 bases between. The CDR3 has 15 residues.

The chain employs TRBV10-3 and TRBJ2-2; 7 bases match TRBD2. The CDR3 has 13 residues. CDR1 is ENHRY, CDR2 SYGVKD, per germline. Trimming cost V 7 bases and J 5 bases; bases outside gene matches: 4. CDR3 in amino acids: CAITAGDTGELFF. CDR3 coding DNA: TGTGCCATCACTGCGGGGGATACCGGGGAGCTGTTTTTT.

This clonotype was detected a few times. V and J are TRBV7-8 and TRBJ1-1, with D maybe TRBD1 (5 bases). There are 15 residues in the CDR3. V was shortened by 4 bases and J by 7 bases, with 19 bases between the two germline ends. The V gene's germline CDR1 is SGHVS and CDR2 FQNEAQ. The CDR3 DNA sequence: TGTGCCAGCAGCTCCAACCAAATGGGGGATAATGAAGCTTTCTTT. This encodes CASSSNQMGDNEAFF.

This clonotype has a handful of counts. The CDR3 region has the DNA TGTGCCACCAGCAGAGATCACAGGGGCACACCACGTGGCACCGGGGAGCTGTTTTTT. Amino acid sequence: CATSRDHRGTPRGTGELFF. The gene calls are TRBV15 and TRBJ2-2; 7 bases are shared with TRBD1. CDR3 length: 19 amino acids. Germline V lookup: CDR1 LNHNV, CDR2 YYDKDF (reference sequence). V was pared by 0 bases and J by 4 bases, with 14 bases of the junction left unmatched.

This clonotype was seen many times. The genes are TRBV15 and TRBJ2-2; weak D call: TRBD1 (6 bases). Trimming removed 4 bases from V and 5 bases from J, with 26 bases in between. There are 19 residues in the CDR3. Germline-derived CDR1 and CDR2 are LNHNV and YYDKDF (reference sequence). The CDR3 bases are TGTGCCACCAGCACTTTTATGGGCACCGGGACATATAAAACCGGGGAGCTGTTTTTT. It yields the protein CATSTFMGTGTYKTGELFF.

This clonotype has more than one count but fewer than ten. The chain carries TRBV20-1 and TRBJ1-5, with 7 bases identical to TRBD1. With 4 bases clipped from V and 1 base from J, the junction kept 1 base outside the gene matches. CDR3 length: 13 residues. The germline V gene encodes CDR1 DFQATT and CDR2 SNEGSKA (reference sequence). CDR3 region: CSATRGSNQPQHF. The CDR3 coding sequence is TGCAGTGCTACCAGGGGGAGCAATCAGCCCCAGCATTTT.

This clonotype occurred a few times. The chain uses TRBV28 and TRBJ2-5; a possible D gene is TRBD1 (6 bases). V was trimmed by 3 bases and J by 3 bases, leaving 14 bases between them. This CDR3 is 15 amino acids long. From germline, CDR1 is MDHEN and CDR2 SYDVKM. The CDR3 region is CASSLNRDIKETQYF. CDR3 in DNA: TGTGCCAGCAGTTTGAACCGGGACATTAAAGAGACCCAGTACTTC.

The table lists this clonotype with many counts. The V gene is TRBV6-4, the J gene TRBJ2-1, with 7 bases lining up with TRBD2. This CDR3 has 14 amino acids. The trim removed 0 bases at V and 8 bases at J, leaving 4 bases unmatched. CDR1 is MRHNA, CDR2 SNTAGT, per germline. The CDR3 sequence: CASSDSGTSDEQFF. DNA of the CDR3: TGTGCCAGCAGTGACTCGGGTACTAGCGATGAGCAGTTCTTC.

In this sample, this clonotype turned up a few times. The chain joins TRBV20-1 to TRBJ2-1; 7 nucleotides agree with TRBD2. Unmatched junction bases numbered 6, after V lost 0 bases and J lost 1 base. This CDR3 region has 16 residues. Germline CDR1 is DFQATT and CDR2 is SNEGSKA (reference sequence). The CDR3 bases are TGCAGTGCTAGAGAGGGGGGGACCTTATCCTACAATGAGCAGTTCTTC. The encoded protein is CSAREGGTLSYNEQFF.

The chain carries TRBV11-2 and TRBJ2-3; D remains unclear. This CDR3 is built from 14 residues. The germline V gene encodes CDR1 SGHAT and CDR2 FQNNGV. V was clipped by 3 bases and J by 5 bases, with 12 bases between them. The CDR3: CASSFEAKRDTQYF. CDR3 sequence (DNA): TGTGCCAGCAGCTTTGAAGCGAAGAGAGATACGCAGTATTTT.

This clonotype was detected many times. V usage is TRBV6-5 and J usage is TRBJ2-1; no firm D call. CDR1 is MNHEY, CDR2 SVGAGI, per germline. CDR3 length: 14 amino acids. Trimming shortened V by 6 bases and J by 6 bases, and 15 bases separated the two germline ends. CDR3 sequence (DNA): TGTGCCAGCAGAGACTCCGGACGGAGCAATGAGCAGTTCTTC. Its translation: CASRDSGRSNEQFF.

This clonotype was recorded at least ten times. This chain uses TRBV11-2 with TRBJ1-1; D is uncertain. CDR1 SGHAT and CDR2 FQNNGV come from the germline V gene. The V end lost 2 bases, the J end lost 0 bases, and 10 bases lay between the germline ends. CDR3 size: 15 residues. CDR3 amino acids: CASSLIGELNTEAFF. The CDR3 nucleotides are TGTGCCAGCAGCTTAATAGGAGAACTGAACACTGAAGCTTTCTTT. Complete variable domain (other parts from reference TRBV11-2 and TRBJ1-1): EAGVAQSPRYKIIEKRQSVAFWCNPISGHATLYWYQQILGQGPKLLIQFQNNGVVDDSQLPKDRFSAERLKGVDSTLKIQPAKLEDSAVYLCASSLIGELNTEAFFGQGTRLTVV.

This clonotype was counted a few times. This chain uses TRBV6-5 with TRBJ1-2, with a weak D call TRBD1 (6 bases). The CDR3 has 16 amino acids. Trimming took off 2 bases at V and 0 bases at J, with 13 bases between the two ends. Looked up from germline, CDR1 is MNHEY and CDR2 is SVGAGI. CDR3 amino acids: CASSYVATGANYGYTF. In DNA, the CDR3 is TGTGCCAGCAGTTACGTCGCGACAGGAGCTAACTATGGCTACACCTTC.

This clonotype was observed at least ten times. This chain connects TRBV28 to TRBJ1-5, with a tentative D call TRBD1 (5 bases). V was trimmed by 3 bases and J by 0 bases, leaving 6 bases between them. Germline V lookup: CDR1 MDHEN, CDR2 SYDVKM. This CDR3 is 14 amino acids long. CDR3 nucleotides: TGTGCCAGCAGTTTGGGGGTTAGCAATCAGCCCCAGCATTTT. Translating gives CASSLGVSNQPQHF.

This clonotype has only a few counts. The rearrangement links TRBV4-2 to TRBJ2-1; 8 bases align to TRBD2. Germline CDR1 is LGHNA and CDR2 is YNFKEQ. V lost 0 bases to trimming and J lost 2 bases; unmatched junction nucleotides: 3. The CDR3 runs 16 residues. Here the CDR3 DNA reads TGTGCCAGCAGCCAAGATCAAGCGGGGGCCTACAATGAGCAGTTCTTC. Translated, it gives CASSQDQAGAYNEQFF.

The CDR3 nucleotides read TGCAGCGTGGGGGGTGGACCCGGGGAGCTGTTTTTT. Translated: CSVGGGPGELFF. The chain has TRBV29-1 and TRBJ2-2; D might be TRBD2 (6 bases). V shed 6 bases and J shed 6 bases, with 11 bases lying between them. Per germline, CDR1 SQVTM and CDR2 ANQGSEA. The CDR3 is 12 residues long.

J is TRBJ2-5 and V is TRBV15; perhaps TRBD1 as D (6 bases). The V end lost 0 bases, the J end lost 3 bases, and 17 bases lay between the germline ends. Germline loops: CDR1 LNHNV, CDR2 YYDKDF (reference sequence). This CDR3 is built from 17 residues. CDR3 in DNA: TGTGCCACCAGCAGAGATGCAGCAGGGGAAGTAGAAGAGACCCAGTACTTC. Translating it yields CATSRDAAGEVEETQYF.

For this clonotype: This may be a read error, as it is one base from a much larger clone. V gene TRBV12-3 or TRBV12-4 combines with J gene TRBJ2-5; no definite D call. The CDR3 covers 13 residues. The CDR3 coding sequence is TGTGTCAGCAGTTTAACAGTAAAAGAGACCCAGTACTTC. Protein: CVSSLTVKETQYF.

This clonotype came up a few times. V usage is TRBV2 and J usage is TRBJ1-1; no clear D. The CDR3 has 14 residues. Trimming removed 1 base at V and 0 bases at J, with 6 bases between. Germline CDR1 SNHLY, CDR2 FYNNEI. DNA for the CDR3: TGTGCCAGCAGTGAAGGTGCTATGAACACTGAAGCTTTCTTT. The encoded protein is CASSEGAMNTEAFF.

This clonotype was observed a few times. The rearrangement joins TRBV12-3 or TRBV12-4 to TRBJ2-7; TRBD2 might be the D (6 bases). This CDR3 is 15 amino acids long. V lost 3 bases and J 5 bases, leaving 17 bases between the germline ends. The CDR3 reads CASSFGGTVVDEQYF. The CDR3 coding sequence is TGTGCCAGCAGTTTTGGGGGGACCGTCGTGGACGAGCAGTACTTC.

This clonotype was seen ten or more times. At one end, the junction sequence differs from germline, possibly due to a read error. The chain combines TRBV5-1 with TRBJ2-2; 8 nucleotides match TRBD1. CDR3 length: 14 residues. CDR1 is SGHRS and CDR2 is YFSETQ in the germline V gene. CDR3 bases: TGTGCTAGCAGCTTAGACAGGGGTTCCGGGGAGCTGTTTTTT. It translates to CASSLDRGSGELFF.

This clonotype was counted between two and nine times. This sequence joins TRBV14 and TRBJ2-3; either TRBD1 or TRBD2 may fit D (5 bases each). The CDR3 has 15 amino acids. Germline V lookup: CDR1 SGHDN, CDR2 FVKESK. The ends were cut back, 4 bases at V and 4 bases at J, with 15 bases in the middle. The CDR3 region is CASSPLGLAADTQYF. CDR3 nucleotide sequence: TGTGCCAGCAGCCCTCTGGGGCTAGCAGCAGATACGCAGTATTTT.